The 7 T cell receptor beta chains in this list originate from one sample, sequenced in a study of circulating tumor DNA in untreated peripheral T-cell lymphoma. This table comes from immunoSEQ multiplex PCR, and its TCRdb copy is limited to in-frame clones, with some not included. The sample lists 6,600 or so clones, roughly 60% occurring once. The sample comprised tumor tissue. These receptor sequences come from a human donor with peripheral T-cell lymphoma.

The table lists this clone with a few counts. V and J are TRBV6-8 and TRBJ1-2; 12 positions agree with TRBD1. V was pared by 7 bases and J by 7 bases, with 13 bases of the junction left unmatched. The germline V gene has CDR1 MNHGY and CDR2 SAAAGT. CDR3 length: 16 amino acids. The CDR3: CASISIPGQGAAGYTF. In DNA, the CDR3 is TGTGCCAGCATCTCTATTCCGGGACAGGGGGCTGCTGGCTACACCTTC.

In the case of this clone: One end of the junction is discordant with germline, which a read error may explain. The chain joins TRBV18 to TRBJ2-7; TRBD1 or TRBD2 may be the D gene (5 bases each). There are 17 residues in the CDR3. Germline loops: CDR1 KGHSH, CDR2 LQKENI. Here the CDR3 reads CASSPPMGTPAGNEQYF. Written as DNA, the CDR3 is TGTGCCAGCTCGCCACCAATGGGGACCCCCGCGGGCAACGAGCAGTACTTC.

This clone has more than one count but fewer than ten. This chain connects TRBV6-8 to TRBJ2-7; the D is unclear. Germline values: CDR1 MNHGY, CDR2 SAAAGT. The CDR3 consists of 13 residues. The V end was cut by 0 bases, the J end by 7 bases, with 10 bases between. In DNA form, the CDR3 reads TGTGCCAGCAGTTACTCACGGAGTTGGGAGCAGTACTTC. It encodes CASSYSRSWEQYF.

This clone was recorded a few times. The chain combines TRBV18 with TRBJ1-4; tentative D call: TRBD1 (5 bases). The CDR3 loop spans 14 amino acids. The V gene lost 8 bases and the J gene lost 3 bases, with 13 bases spanning the gap. Per germline, CDR1 KGHSH and CDR2 LQKENI. This chain's CDR3 is CASRPGTSNEKLFF. The CDR3 DNA follows: TGTGCCAGCCGCCCGGGGACTTCTAATGAAAAACTGTTTTTT.

The CDR3 DNA is TGTGCCAGCAGCTCGACAGGGGGCACAGATACGCAGTATTTT. Translating it yields CASSSTGGTDTQYF. The chain recombines TRBV9 with TRBJ2-3; TRBD1 matches 8 bases. The CDR3 is 14 amino acids. The V gene end was trimmed by 4 bases and the J gene end by 1 base; junction bases not matched to a gene: 2. In germline, CDR1 is SGDLS, CDR2 YYNGEE.

The V and J genes are TRBV19 and TRBJ1-2; maybe TRBD1 (6 bases). The length of the CDR3 is 13 residues. V was clipped by 3 bases and J by 6 bases, with 11 bases between them. Germline V lookup: CDR1 LNHDA, CDR2 SQIVND (reference sequence). CDR3 amino acids: CASSIFGQNGYTF. The CDR3, as DNA: TGTGCCAGTAGTATCTTTGGACAGAATGGCTACACCTTC.

Only a few counts were recorded for this clone. The chain joins TRBV23-1 to TRBJ2-4; a weak D match, TRBD1 (6 bases). TRBV23-1 is annotated as an ORF whose role is uncertain. CDR3 length: 17 residues. V was clipped by 7 bases and J by 3 bases, with 22 bases between them. CDR3 sequence (DNA): TGCGCCAGCACCAATCACGGGTCAGGGGTTGGCAAAAACATTCAGTACTTC. It codes for CASTNHGSGVGKNIQYF.